The entry that follows covers one TCR beta chain sequence. Its antigen is still unknown. This record comes from a study of cytomegalovirus exposure and HLA in healthy donors. Study results and caveats: Across donors, most TCRs were seen rarely, yet some public ones were widespread. A later examination showed that TCR association rates differed by HLA locus, with DRB1 most and HLA-C fewest.

PCR employed 60 Vbeta and 13 Jbeta primers. TCRdb's table, derived via immunoSEQ multiplex PCR, lists solely in-frame clones and lacks some. The profile shows some 150,000 clones, 75% to 90% of them singletons. The sample was PBMCs. The TCR comes from a woman in her twenties or thirties in good health and CMV-seronegative.

The CDR3 coding sequence is TGCGCCAGCAGGGGACTAGCCGGGACCGGGGAGCTGTTTTTT. Residues: CASRGLAGTGELFF. This sequence joins TRBV10-2 and TRBJ2-2, with 9 bases that match TRBD2. CDR1 is WSHSY and CDR2 is SAAADI in the germline V gene. The length of the CDR3 is 14 residues. The V and J ends lost 6 bases and 5 bases, in that order; junction bases with no gene match: 4.